The 21 T cell receptor beta chains presented below share a single source sample, sequenced in a study of chemoradiotherapy in HPV16-positive cancers. Assay: immunoSEQ multiplex PCR; the TCRdb copy retains only in-frame clones and omits some. The sample yields 5,500 to 6,500 clones, about 91% seen once. Here the sequenced sample was blood, taken from a patient who underwent chemoradiotherapy. These receptor sequences come from a human donor with HPV-associated anogenital cancer.

The chain employs TRBV10-3 and TRBJ2-3; D is undetermined. Germline V gene lookup returns CDR1 ENHRY and CDR2 SYGVKD. V gave up 10 bases and J gave up 0 bases, with 8 bases separating them. The CDR3 sequence is 12 residues long. CDR3 bases: TGTGCCACTGCACGGAGCACAGATACGCAGTATTTT. Translation: CATARSTDTQYF.

This chain connects TRBV15 to TRBJ2-7; D gene unclear. With 0 bases removed from V and 0 bases from J, the gap between germline ends came to 12 bases. This CDR3 is built from 16 residues. Germline V gene lookup returns CDR1 LNHNV and CDR2 YYDKDF (reference sequence). The CDR3 DNA reads TGTGCCACCAGCAGAGATCTGGCGCAGAGCTCCTACGAGCAGTACTTC. Protein product: CATSRDLAQSSYEQYF.

This clone appeared a single time. The genes are TRBV7-2 and TRBJ2-5, with a possible D match to TRBD2 (5 bases). Trimming pared 5 bases from V and 9 bases from J, leaving 16 bases between. The V gene's germline CDR1 is SGHTA and CDR2 FQGNSA. The CDR3 length is 13 residues. The CDR3 reads CASSPRDSRPQYF. In DNA, the CDR3 is TGTGCCAGCAGCCCCCGGGATAGCCGGCCCCAGTACTTC.

This chain uses TRBV7-9 with TRBJ2-1; 8 bases line up with TRBD2. This CDR3 spans 17 amino acids. CDR1 SEHNR and CDR2 FQNEAQ come from the germline V gene (reference sequence). V lost 5 bases, J lost 3 bases, and 12 bases stayed unmatched. CDR3 nucleotide sequence: TGTGCCAGCAGCCCAGTGGGCGGGGGGCCCGTCTACAATGAGCAGTTCTTC. It yields the protein CASSPVGGGPVYNEQFF.

This rearrangement joins TRBV19 to TRBJ1-1, with D maybe TRBD1 (5 bases). Trimming cost V 7 bases and J 1 base, with 10 bases left between them. This CDR3 is 13 amino acids long. Germline lookup yields CDR1 LNHDA and CDR2 SQIVND (reference sequence). In nucleotides, the CDR3 is TGTGCCAGTAAGGTCGGGGGGAACACTGAAGCTTTCTTT. Protein product: CASKVGGNTEAFF.

J is TRBJ1-3 and V is TRBV9; D is perhaps TRBD1 (6 bases). Trimming shortened V by 4 bases and J by 0 bases, and 11 bases separated the two germline ends. This CDR3 spans 15 amino acids. CDR1 and CDR2 from the germline V gene are SGDLS and YYNGEE. The CDR3 spells CASSPGQFSGNTIYF. The CDR3 DNA sequence: TGTGCCAGCAGCCCTGGACAGTTCTCTGGAAACACCATATATTTT.

Concerning this clone itself: The junction differs from germline at one of its ends, possibly a read error. The chain links TRBV6-1 to TRBJ2-7; TRBD2 aligns across 15 bases. Germline-derived CDR1 and CDR2 are MNHNS and SASEGT. The CDR3 consists of 15 residues. CDR3 sequence reads: CASSEAGLAGGSMDF. The CDR3 nucleotides read TGTGCCAGCAGTGAAGCCGGACTAGCGGGAGGGTCTATGGACTTC.

This clone has a single count. The chain combines TRBV11-2 with TRBJ1-4, with D unresolved. V gave up 2 bases and J gave up 0 bases, with 10 bases separating them. This CDR3 comprises 16 residues. Looked up from germline, CDR1 is SGHAT and CDR2 is FQNNGV. The CDR3 DNA sequence: TGTGCCAGCAGCTTAATCCTTTCAGCAACTAATGAAAAACTGTTTTTT. Encoded protein: CASSLILSATNEKLFF.

The chain employs TRBV5-4 and TRBJ1-1; tentatively, D is TRBD1 (5 bases). V was shortened by 0 bases and J by 4 bases, with 10 bases between the two germline ends. Germline assignment: CDR1 SGHNT and CDR2 YYREEE (reference sequence). The CDR3 sequence is 14 residues long. Here the CDR3 DNA reads TGTGCCAGCAGCTTGGAAGGGGCAAGCACTGAAGCTTTCTTT. It encodes CASSLEGASTEAFF.

The gene calls are TRBV10-2 and TRBJ2-7; a possible D gene is TRBD1 (6 bases). Trimming pared 6 bases from V and 7 bases from J, leaving 13 bases between. Germline V gene data show CDR1 as WSHSY and CDR2 as SAAADI. The CDR3 totals 12 residues. The DNA for the CDR3 is TGCGCCAGCAGGGACAGTCCGCGGGAGCAGTACTTC. Translation: CASRDSPREQYF.

The V and J genes are TRBV11-2 and TRBJ2-5; TRBD1 aligns across 10 bases. Germline V lookup: CDR1 SGHAT, CDR2 FQNNGV. The CDR3 consists of 15 residues. The V and J ends lost 1 base and 4 bases, in that order; junction bases with no gene match: 3. CDR3 sequence: CASSLGDRGRETQYF. The CDR3 DNA reads as TGTGCCAGCAGCTTAGGGGACAGGGGACGAGAGACCCAGTACTTC.

A single count supports this clone. The CDR3 DNA sequence: TGTGCCAGCAGCTCCCGCCAGAGTAGCGGCAGCACAGATACGCAGTATTTT. This encodes CASSSRQSSGSTDTQYF. The V gene is TRBV5-4, the J gene TRBJ2-3; D might be TRBD2 (6 bases). The CDR3 is made up of 17 amino acids. Germline CDR1 and CDR2: SGHNT and YYREEE (reference sequence). The V end lost 3 bases, the J end lost 0 bases, and 17 bases lay between the germline ends.

V gene TRBV7-8 combines with J gene TRBJ1-4; TRBD1 might be the D (6 bases). V dropped 6 bases and J dropped 10 bases, with 21 bases sitting between them. The CDR3 has 15 amino acids. CDR1 and CDR2 (germline): SGHVS, FQNEAQ. The CDR3 nucleotides read TGTGCCAGCAGGGGTGGGGCAGGGGATAGAGTAAAACTGTTTTTT. This codes for CASRGGAGDRVKLFF.

Only one count was recorded for this clone. The chain is built from TRBV6-6 and TRBJ2-7, with TRBD2 as a possible D gene (6 bases). This CDR3 spans 13 amino acids. The germline V and J ends were trimmed by 4 bases and 0 bases, with 7 bases remaining between them. Germline CDR1 is MNHNY and CDR2 is SVGAGI (reference sequence). CDR3 DNA sequence: TGTGCCAGCAGTTCGGGAGACTCCTACGAGCAGTACTTC. It yields the protein CASSSGDSYEQYF.

This chain links TRBV7-2 with TRBJ2-7; D is possibly TRBD2 (6 bases). The CDR3 has 14 amino acids. V was clipped by 0 bases and J by 1 base, with 7 bases between them. The germline V gene encodes CDR1 SGHTA and CDR2 FQGNSA. The CDR3 nucleotides are TGTGCCAGCAGCTTAGCCGGGGGTTCCTACGAGCAGTACTTC. It is translated as CASSLAGGSYEQYF. Looking up the rest from reference TRBV7-2 and TRBJ2-7 gives the full variable domain: GAGVSQSPSNKVTEKGKDVELRCDPISGHTALYWYRQSLGQGLEFLIYFQGNSAPDKSGLPSDRFSAERTGGSVSTLTIQRTQQEDSAVYLCASSLAGGSYEQYFGPGTRLTVT.

The chain recombines TRBV6-5 with TRBJ2-7; 8 positions agree with TRBD2. With V trimmed by 2 bases and J by 2 bases, 5 bases remained unmatched. This CDR3 is built from 15 residues. The germline CDR1 and CDR2 sequences are MNHEY and SVGAGI. Here the CDR3 DNA reads TGTGCCAGCAGTTACGAGAGCGGGGGACCCTACGAGCAGTACTTC. Its translation: CASSYESGGPYEQYF.

In its sample, this clone was seen once. The CDR3 is CASSLWGAGDTQYF. DNA for the CDR3: TGTGCCAGCAGCTTATGGGGGGCTGGAGATACGCAGTATTTT. This chain links TRBV5-4 with TRBJ2-3; D possibly uses TRBD1 or TRBD2 (6 bases each). This CDR3 is built from 14 residues. In germline, CDR1 is SGHNT, CDR2 YYREEE (reference sequence). V lost 2 bases to trimming and J lost 5 bases, with 12 bases between them.

CDR3 DNA sequence: TGTGCCTGGAGTGTGGGCGCAGCTAACTATGGCTACACCTTC. Translated, it gives CAWSVGAANYGYTF. The chain joins TRBV30 to TRBJ1-2; D gene uncertain. Germline CDR1 is GTSNPN and CDR2 is SVGIG (reference sequence). V was trimmed by 0 bases and J by 0 bases, leaving 8 bases between them. There are 14 residues in the CDR3.

V is TRBV7-2 and J is TRBJ1-6; TRBD1 matches at 10 bases. Germline trimming cut 3 bases from V and 7 bases from J; bases unmatched to any gene: 6. The length of the CDR3 is 16 residues. Germline V gene data show CDR1 as SGHTA and CDR2 as FQGNSA. The CDR3: CASSLGWTGGNSPLHF. CDR3 nucleotides: TGTGCCAGCAGCTTGGGGTGGACAGGGGGAAATTCACCCCTCCACTTT.

This clone was detected a few times. The chain employs TRBV9 and TRBJ2-2, with D maybe TRBD1 (5 bases). V lost 2 bases, J lost 5 bases, and 10 bases lay in between. The CDR3 extends over 14 amino acids. Germline CDR1 and CDR2: SGDLS and YYNGEE. The DNA of the CDR3 is TGTGCCAGCAGCGTTCCGCAGGGTACCGGGGAGCTGTTTTTT. This translates into CASSVPQGTGELFF. The variable domain in full, with the rest retrieved from reference TRBV9 and TRBJ2-2, is DSGVTQTPKHLITATGQRVTLRCSPRSGDLSVYWYQQSLDQGLQFLIQYYNGEERAKGNILERFSAQQFPDLHSELNLSSLELGDSALYFCASSVPQGTGELFFGEGSRLTVL.

The chain has TRBV2 and TRBJ1-2; maybe TRBD1 (6 bases). V gave up 4 bases and J gave up 4 bases, with 16 bases separating them. The CDR3 spans 15 residues. CDR1 SNHLY and CDR2 FYNNEI come from the germline V gene. CDR3 coding DNA: TGTGCCAGCAGTGTGGGGAGGGGGGCAGCCTATGGCTACACCTTC. Amino acids: CASSVGRGAAYGYTF.